These 18 T cell receptor beta chains originate from one sample sequenced in a study of CD8+CD57+ T cells in acquired aplastic anemia. Profiles of TCR beta VDJ and CDR3 were generated from a genomic DNA template. From the reads, TCRdb called clonotypes with MiXCR, one entry per CDR3 protein. The table lists 260,000 or so distinct CDR3 sequences, approximately 45% of them singletons. Flow cytometry had shown expanded CD8+CD57+ cells in the patients chosen for sequencing. The sample comprised sorted CD4+, CD8+, or CD8+CD57+ T cells (not recorded which) from PBMCs. These receptors all stem from a human donor with aplastic anemia.

This clonotype was picked up many times. The chain has TRBV7-9 and TRBJ2-2, with a weak D call TRBD2 (5 bases). Trimming stripped 5 bases from V and 6 bases from J, with 16 bases between. The CDR3 spans 15 residues. The germline V gene has CDR1 SEHNR and CDR2 FQNEAQ (reference sequence). CDR3 region: CASSNDYPDAGELFF. In DNA form, the CDR3 reads TGTGCCAGCAGCAACGACTACCCCGATGCCGGGGAGCTGTTTTTT.

The chain couples TRBV29-1 to TRBJ2-5; 10 positions match TRBD2. Matching the DNA end better, TRBJ2-7 makes the J call doubtful. The CDR3 extends over 15 amino acids. CDR1 SQVTM and CDR2 ANQGSEA come from the germline V gene. This chain's CDR3 is CSVEKREGLSYEQYF. CDR3 nucleotide sequence: TGCAGCGTTGAGAAGCGGGAGGGCCTCTCCTACGAGCAGTACTTC.

This clonotype came up a few times. In DNA form, the CDR3 reads TGTGCCAGCAGTGCTCGGACAGAGCGTCCCCTTGATGAAAAACTGTTTTTT. Translated: CASSARTERPLDEKLFF. The chain uses TRBV6-1 and TRBJ1-4, with TRBD1 as a possible D gene (6 bases). V lost 4 bases, J lost 6 bases, and 21 bases lay in between. CDR1 and CDR2 (germline): MNHNS, SASEGT. The CDR3 is 17 amino acids.

This clonotype showed up many times. The chain employs TRBV5-5 and TRBJ2-5, with D perhaps TRBD1 or TRBD2 (6 bases each). CDR3 size: 15 residues. Germline lookup yields CDR1 SGHKS and CDR2 YYEKEE (reference sequence). Trimming cost V 0 bases and J 1 base, with 10 bases left between them. In nucleotides, the CDR3 is TGTGCCAGCAGCTTGGGGGGGGCGCTCCAAGAGACCCAGTACTTC. It codes for CASSLGGALQETQYF.

The V call is TRBV7-9, the J call TRBJ2-3; TRBD2 matches at 14 bases. Germline V gene lookup returns CDR1 SEHNR and CDR2 FQNEAQ (reference sequence). V shed 5 bases and J 11 bases; nucleotides not matched to a gene: 6. This CDR3 region has 14 residues. CDR3 protein: CASSTGTSGGLQYF. The DNA for the CDR3 is TGTGCCAGCAGCACCGGGACTAGCGGGGGACTGCAGTATTTT.

V gene TRBV3-1 combines with J gene TRBJ1-2; 7 positions match TRBD1. This CDR3 is built from 14 residues. Germline trimming cut 6 bases from V and 7 bases from J; bases unmatched to any gene: 11. Germline CDR1 and CDR2: LGHDT and YNNKEL (reference sequence). CDR3: CASSDRAILSGYTF. The CDR3 coding sequence is TGTGCCAGCAGTGACAGGGCGATATTGTCTGGCTACACCTTC.

With regard to this clonotype: Given the absence of the conserved phenylalanine or tryptophan at the CDR3 end, a read error is likely. The DNA is omitted, as the CDR3 cannot be located on it reliably, and the CDR3 follows TCRdb's listing. The V call is TRBV15, the J call TRBJ1-3. The CDR3 is 11 amino acids in total, end residues counted. Germline V gene data show CDR1 as LNHNV and CDR2 as YYDKDF (reference sequence). This CDR3 is CATSRERAGRG.

This clonotype has at least ten counts. The chain has TRBV7-9 and TRBJ1-1; D gene ambiguous. V was clipped by 5 bases and J by 5 bases, with 15 bases between them. CDR3 size: 14 residues. Looked up from germline, CDR1 is SEHNR and CDR2 is FQNEAQ (reference sequence). CDR3 nucleotide sequence: TGTGCCAGCAGCCAGAGTCTCGAGGAGACTGAAGCTTTCTTT. It is translated as CASSQSLEETEAFF. The whole variable domain, remainder taken from reference TRBV7-9 and TRBJ1-1, is DTGVSQNPRHKITKRGQNVTFRCDPISEHNRLYWYRQTLGQGPEFLTYFQNEAQLEKSRLLSDRFSAERPKGSFSTLEIQRTEQGDSAMYLCASSQSLEETEAFFGQGTRLTVV.

This clonotype was found many times. The gene calls are TRBV10-1 and TRBJ2-1, with 11 bases that match TRBD1. The germline gives CDR1 WNHNN, CDR2 SYGVQD (reference sequence). The CDR3 is 17 amino acids. V lost 1 base, J lost 5 bases, and 7 bases stayed unmatched. The CDR3 DNA sequence: TGCGCCAGCAGTGAGTACGGCCAGGACAGGGGGCACAATGAGCAGTTCTTC. Its translation: CASSEYGQDRGHNEQFF.

This clonotype was found many times. The chain uses TRBV14 and TRBJ1-3, with TRBD1 as a possible D gene (5 bases). Germline V gene lookup returns CDR1 SGHDN and CDR2 FVKESK. Between the trimmed V and J ends, which lost 4 bases and 2 bases, there was a span of 15 bases. CDR3 length: 16 residues. CDR3 sequence: CASSLGRGRAGNTIYF. The DNA for the CDR3 is TGTGCCAGCAGCCTTGGCCGGGGCAGGGCTGGAAACACCATATATTTT.

This clonotype appeared many times. The J gene is TRBJ2-7, the V gene TRBV7-2, with D tentatively TRBD1 or TRBD2 (5 bases each). The germline gives CDR1 SGHTA, CDR2 FQGNSA. The germline V and J ends were trimmed by 3 bases and 4 bases, with 7 bases remaining between them. There are 12 residues in the CDR3. The CDR3 region is CASSFGAYEQYF. CDR3 in DNA: TGTGCCAGCAGCTTCGGGGCTTACGAGCAGTACTTC.

On this clonotype itself: Given a much more abundant clone one base away, this may be a read error. V usage is TRBV4-1 and J usage is TRBJ2-7; 14 bases are a match to TRBD2. Germline CDR1 is MGHRA and CDR2 is YSYEKL. The CDR3 has 15 residues. CDR3 loop: CASSKGTSGSYEQHF. In DNA, the CDR3 is TGCGCCAGCAGCAAAGGGACTAGCGGGAGCTACGAGCAGCACTTC.

In its sample, this clonotype was seen many times. The chain has TRBV7-9 and TRBJ1-1, with a weak D call TRBD1 (6 bases). CDR3 length: 15 amino acids. The V gene's germline CDR1 is SEHNR and CDR2 FQNEAQ (reference sequence). V shed 0 bases and J shed 3 bases, with 11 bases lying between them. The CDR3 DNA reads as TGTGCCAGCAGCTTAGCGGGGGCGCGTGACACTGAAGCTTTCTTT. Translated: CASSLAGARDTEAFF.

This clonotype was recorded at least ten times. The chain carries TRBV7-9 and TRBJ2-7, with a tentative D call TRBD1 (6 bases). With 5 bases removed from V and 5 bases from J, the gap between germline ends came to 13 bases. The CDR3 length is 13 residues. Looked up from germline, CDR1 is SEHNR and CDR2 is FQNEAQ (reference sequence). DNA of the CDR3: TGTGCCAGCAGCGCTACAGGGAATGACGAGCAGTACTTC. Translation gives CASSATGNDEQYF.

The J gene is TRBJ1-6, the V gene TRBV2, with D possibly TRBD1 on 6 matching bases. In germline, CDR1 is SNHLY, CDR2 FYNNEI. The length of the CDR3 is 14 residues. Trimming shortened V by 2 bases and J by 7 bases, and 9 bases separated the two germline ends. This chain's CDR3 is CASSEQGMNSPLHF. The CDR3 DNA is TGTGCCAGCAGTGAACAGGGGATGAATTCACCCCTCCACTTT.

The chain carries TRBV15 and TRBJ2-7; tentatively, D is TRBD1 (6 bases). V was shortened by 0 bases and J by 6 bases, with 9 bases between the two germline ends. The V gene's germline CDR1 is LNHNV and CDR2 YYDKDF (reference sequence). This CDR3 spans 13 amino acids. The CDR3 reads CATSRDRTAEQYF. CDR3 bases: TGTGCCACCAGCAGAGATAGGACAGCCGAGCAGTACTTC.

The sample holds one count of this clonotype. The chain links TRBV7-2 to TRBJ2-5; TRBD2 matches at 11 bases. V trimming: 1 base; J trimming: 4 bases; junction bases outside the gene matches: 5. This CDR3 region has 16 residues. Germline CDR1 SGHTA, CDR2 FQGNSA. CDR3: CASSLELAGGGETQYF. In DNA form, the CDR3 reads TGTGCCAGCAGCTTAGAGCTAGCGGGGGGAGGAGAGACCCAGTACTTC.

This clonotype has only a few counts. The chain joins TRBV7-4 to TRBJ2-7, with 9 bases lining up with TRBD1. This CDR3 contains 14 residues. V shed 4 bases, J shed 5 bases, and the junction held 6 bases outside the gene matches. The germline CDR1 and CDR2 sequences are SGHVT and SQSDAQ. For the CDR3, the DNA is TGTGCCAGCAGCTCTAGACAGGGGGTCGACGAGCAGTACTTC. It is translated as CASSSRQGVDEQYF.